This TCR beta chain was sequenced during a study of T cell responses to AZD1222 COVID-19 vaccine. Sequencing used immunoSEQ multiplex PCR; TCRdb keeps in-frame clones, though not all of them. The sample yields roughly 13,000 clones, about 80% seen once. The V end was cut by 6 bases, the J end by 5 bases, with 11 bases between. The CDR3 loop spans 13 amino acids. CDR1 WNHNN and CDR2 SYGVQD come from the germline V gene (reference sequence). This clone occurred once. Specimen: peripheral blood, collected 28 days after the second AZD1222 dose. The genes are TRBV10-1 and TRBJ1-5, with D unclear. This receptor was identified in an adult who received the AZD1222 COVID-19 vaccine. CDR3 coding DNA: TGCGCCAGCAGAGTTGGCAGCCATCAGCCCCAGCATTTT. This encodes CASRVGSHQPQHF.